This record covers a single TCR beta chain. As yet, its antigen is unknown. The junction shows a germline mismatch at one end, possibly a read error. The entry originates in a study of tumor-infiltrating lymphocytes in primary liver carcinoma. Study results and limitations: In the absence of sorting, bulk samples left CD4+ and CD8+ repertoires uncompared.

Synthesis of TCR beta cDNA was carried out from 500 ng total RNA with a constant-region primer. Three nested multiplex PCR rounds of slightly modified ARM-PCR generated TCR beta libraries. TRBV1-TRBV30 forward primers and a C-beta reverse primer were used in the first two PCR rounds, which each ran for about 9 cycles. MiXCR, run by TCRdb on the multiplex PCR reads, gives a single entry per CDR3 protein. Of 150,000 to 200,000 distinct CDR3 sequences in the sample, over 50% were seen once. Unsorted whole blood supplied the RNA, and germline DNA was extracted too. This CDR3 is built from 16 residues. Germline CDR1 MNHEY, CDR2 SVGAGI.

The chain employs TRBV6-5 and TRBJ2-3; D ambiguous. The sequencing input was peripheral blood. This TCR was sampled from a man aged 35-49 years with primary liver carcinoma and hepatitis B virus infection. CDR3 coding DNA: TGTGCCAGTAGTTACTCCCAGTGGCTGAGCACAGATACGCAGTATTTT. Protein product: CASSYSQWLSTDTQYF.